The 25 T cell receptor beta chains below were found in one sample sequenced in a study of blood T cell repertoires in COVID-19. The method was immunoSEQ multiplex PCR; TCRdb's version includes in-frame clones alone and lacks a portion of them. The profile shows around 140,000 clones, around 83% of them singletons. The material sequenced was peripheral blood. The source of these receptors is a human donor in a cohort sampled during active COVID-19.

The rearrangement joins TRBV5-1 to TRBJ2-5; possibly TRBD2 for D (5 bases). The CDR3 sequence is 14 residues long. The germline gives CDR1 SGHRS, CDR2 YFSETQ. V shed 4 bases and J shed 1 base, with 11 bases lying between them. The CDR3: CASSPTSGQETQYF. CDR3 DNA: TGCGCCAGCAGCCCCACGAGCGGCCAAGAGACCCAGTACTTC.

The CDR3 loop is CASSPYARQETQYF. Written as DNA, the CDR3 is TGCGCCAGCAGCCCCTATGCACGGCAAGAGACCCAGTACTTC. V and J are TRBV4-1 and TRBJ2-5, with D unclear. Trimming shortened V by 4 bases and J by 2 bases, and 11 bases separated the two germline ends. Germline values: CDR1 MGHRA, CDR2 YSYEKL. The CDR3 is made up of 14 amino acids.

V gene TRBV7-2 combines with J gene TRBJ2-3; unclear D gene. This CDR3 has 13 residues. In germline, CDR1 is SGHTA, CDR2 FQGNSA. The V gene lost 5 bases and the J gene lost 4 bases, with 10 bases spanning the gap. As DNA, the CDR3 is TGTGCCAGCAGCCTTAGACTTGCAGATACGCAGTATTTT. Translating it yields CASSLRLADTQYF.

The chain uses TRBV19 and TRBJ1-4; 10 bases match TRBD1. V lost 3 bases and J lost 4; bases outside the gene matches: 5. Looked up from germline, CDR1 is LNHDA and CDR2 is SQIVND (reference sequence). The CDR3 covers 16 residues. CDR3 sequence: CASSIGTGAVNEKLFF. The CDR3 DNA reads TGTGCCAGTAGTATCGGGACAGGGGCCGTTAATGAAAAACTGTTTTTT.

The rearrangement uses TRBV5-5 and TRBJ2-5; D perhaps matches TRBD2 (6 bases). Trimming removed 0 bases from V and 4 bases from J, with 7 bases in between. This CDR3 region has 13 residues. From germline, CDR1 is SGHKS and CDR2 YYEKEE (reference sequence). CDR3 nucleotides: TGTGCCAGCAGCTTGGATAGCGGAGAGACCCAGTACTTC. This sequence encodes CASSLDSGETQYF.

This clone has a handful of counts. The chain uses TRBV7-6 and TRBJ1-5; 9 bases align to TRBD1. The V gene's germline CDR1 is SGHVS and CDR2 FNYEAQ. The CDR3 is made up of 15 amino acids. The ends lost 5 bases at V and 2 bases at J; junction bases unmatched: 4. CDR3: CASSRTGGRNQPQHF. CDR3 nucleotide sequence: TGTGCCAGCAGCAGAACAGGGGGCCGCAATCAGCCCCAGCATTTT. The variable domain in full, with the rest retrieved from reference TRBV7-6 and TRBJ1-5, is GAGVSQSPRYKVTKRGQDVALRCDPISGHVSLYWYRQALGQGPEFLTYFNYEAQQDKSGLPNDRFSAERPEGSISTLTIQRTEQRDSAMYRCASSRTGGRNQPQHFGDGTRLSIL.

The J gene is TRBJ2-3, the V gene TRBV5-4; 14 nucleotides align to TRBD2. Germline V CDR1 and CDR2: SGHNT, YYREEE (reference sequence). Trimming took 4 bases from V and 2 from J; bases not matched to a gene: 6. The CDR3 contains 17 residues. The CDR3 bases are TGTGCCAGCAGCCTGCCGGGACTAGCGGGAGTCACAGATACGCAGTATTTT. This translates into CASSLPGLAGVTDTQYF.

The chain couples TRBV7-9 to TRBJ2-5; 8 bases match TRBD1. Per germline, CDR1 SEHNR and CDR2 FQNEAQ (reference sequence). V gave up 5 bases and J gave up 5 bases; unmatched junction bases: 10. The CDR3 runs to 15 residues. Here the CDR3 reads CASSPRTGRLETQYF. CDR3 sequence (DNA): TGTGCCAGCAGCCCACGGACAGGGAGATTGGAGACCCAGTACTTC.

The CDR3 loop reads CASSQVNGLSTILSYEQYF. The CDR3, as DNA: TGTGCCAGCAGCCAAGTTAACGGGCTCTCGACTATCTTATCCTACGAGCAGTACTTC. The rearrangement uses TRBV4-2 and TRBJ2-7; possible D gene TRBD2, 5 bases. V dropped 1 base and J dropped 1 base, with 23 bases sitting between them. The CDR3 contains 19 residues. In germline, CDR1 is LGHNA, CDR2 YNFKEQ.

The CDR3, as DNA: TGTGCCAGCAGTTACTCGGGGACAGGCAATCAGCCCCAGCATTTT. This sequence encodes CASSYSGTGNQPQHF. V is TRBV6-5 and J is TRBJ1-5; 7 bases match TRBD1. The V segment lost 0 bases and the J segment 2 bases; nucleotides outside the gene matches: 1. This CDR3 has 15 residues. The germline V gene encodes CDR1 MNHEY and CDR2 SVGAGI.

The count of this clone is one. V gene TRBV7-2 combines with J gene TRBJ2-5; 16 nucleotides align to TRBD2. In germline, CDR1 is SGHTA, CDR2 FQGNSA. The CDR3 spans 16 residues. Losses at the gene ends were 5 bases for V and 6 bases for J; bases not matched to a gene: 6. The CDR3 sequence is CASSPGLAGGQKTQYF. CDR3 nucleotide sequence: TGTGCCAGCAGCCCGGGACTAGCGGGAGGGCAGAAGACCCAGTACTTC.

This clone was recorded many times. This chain connects TRBV29-1 to TRBJ2-1; tentatively, D is TRBD2 (5 bases). CDR1 SQVTM and CDR2 ANQGSEA come from the germline V gene. V lost 3 bases to trimming and J lost 3 bases, with 12 bases between them. CDR3 size: 14 residues. CDR3 DNA sequence: TGCAGCGTTGAGGAGGACGGTAACTACAATGAGCAGTTCTTC. It translates to CSVEEDGNYNEQFF.

The chain has TRBV11-3 and TRBJ2-1; 9 bases line up with TRBD2. This CDR3 spans 15 amino acids. In germline, CDR1 is SGHNT, CDR2 YENEEA. The junction had 7 bases not matched to a gene; V was cut back by 4 bases and J by 6 bases. The CDR3 bases are TGTGCCAGCAGCTCAGGGCGGGGGGGCATCAATGAGCAGTTCTTC. Protein sequence: CASSSGRGGINEQFF.

The chain is built from TRBV25-1 and TRBJ1-1; TRBD1 matches at 9 bases. The CDR3 is made up of 14 amino acids. Germline V gene sequence: CDR1 MGHDK, CDR2 SYGVNS. With 6 bases clipped from V and 11 bases from J, the junction kept 13 bases outside the gene matches. DNA for the CDR3: TGTGCCAGCAGCCTAAGACAGGGGGGAGGACTGGCTTTCTTT. Translating gives CASSLRQGGGLAFF.

The CDR3 bases are TGTGCCAGCAGTTACGCGGTCTACACTAGCAATCAGCCCCAGCATTTT. This sequence encodes CASSYAVYTSNQPQHF. V gene TRBV6-2 or TRBV6-3 combines with J gene TRBJ1-5; no clear D. V dropped 2 bases and J dropped 0 bases, with 11 bases sitting between them. The CDR3 covers 16 residues. The germline gives CDR1 MNHEY, CDR2 SVGEGT.

The J gene is TRBJ2-3, the V gene TRBV4-1; 9 bases agree with TRBD2. The J segment lost 4 bases and the V segment lost 2 bases, leaving 7 bases of the junction unmatched. CDR3 length: 16 residues. From germline, CDR1 is MGHRA and CDR2 YSYEKL. The CDR3 DNA reads as TGCGCCAGCAGCCAAAGAATTAGCGGGAGTTCAGATACGCAGTATTTT. Translation gives CASSQRISGSSDTQYF.

This chain joins TRBV7-2 and TRBJ2-7; D is perhaps TRBD2 (5 bases). Trimming took off 4 bases at V and 0 bases at J, with 13 bases between the two ends. This CDR3 region has 15 residues. Germline values: CDR1 SGHTA, CDR2 FQGNSA. CDR3 nucleotides: TGTGCCAGCAGCTCCGGGAAGGATCTCTCCTACGAGCAGTACTTC. Encoded protein: CASSSGKDLSYEQYF.

The chain employs TRBV27 and TRBJ1-5, with 7 bases that match TRBD1. Germline CDR1 is MNHEY and CDR2 is SMNVEV (reference sequence). This CDR3 contains 16 residues. V shed 5 bases, J shed 6 bases, and the junction held 13 bases outside the gene matches. The CDR3 loop reads CASSPRGGGGFQPQHF. Written as DNA, the CDR3 is TGTGCCAGCAGTCCGAGAGGAGGAGGGGGCTTTCAGCCCCAGCATTTT.

This chain uses TRBV6-5 with TRBJ1-2; 11 bases align to TRBD1. Germline CDR1 reads MNHEY; CDR2 reads SVGAGI. This CDR3 contains 11 residues. J lost 7 bases, V lost 8 bases, and 0 bases had no gene match. CDR3 residues: CASGQGAGYTF. The CDR3, as DNA: TGTGCCAGCGGACAGGGGGCTGGCTACACCTTC.

The V call is TRBV5-1, the J call TRBJ2-2; perhaps TRBD1 as D (6 bases). Trimming removed 3 bases from V and 1 base from J, with 7 bases in between. CDR1 is SGHRS, CDR2 YFSETQ, per germline. The CDR3 is made up of 14 amino acids. The CDR3 region is CASSWTVNTGELFF. Here the CDR3 DNA reads TGCGCCAGCAGCTGGACAGTGAACACCGGGGAGCTGTTTTTT.

This rearrangement joins TRBV27 to TRBJ2-1; 10 bases map to TRBD1. The germline CDR1 and CDR2 sequences are MNHEY and SMNVEV (reference sequence). This CDR3 is built from 18 residues. The V and J ends lost 5 bases and 1 base, in that order; junction bases with no gene match: 11. The CDR3 sequence is CASSAGTGAPLSYNEQFF. The CDR3 coding sequence is TGTGCCAGCAGTGCCGGGACAGGGGCCCCACTTTCCTACAATGAGCAGTTCTTC.

This chain connects TRBV19 to TRBJ2-7; 7 bases map to TRBD1. Per the germline V gene, CDR1 is LNHDA and CDR2 is SQIVND (reference sequence). This CDR3 is 12 amino acids long. Germline trimming cut 5 bases from V and 6 bases from J; bases unmatched to any gene: 4. The CDR3 coding sequence is TGTGCCAGTAGTTCGCCAGGGGGCGAGCAGTACTTC. It specifies CASSSPGGEQYF.

The V gene is TRBV28, the J gene TRBJ1-2; 9 nucleotides align to TRBD1. V dropped 10 bases and J dropped 8; count of bases not matched to a gene: 5. CDR3 size: 11 residues. Per the germline V gene, CDR1 is MDHEN and CDR2 is SYDVKM. For the CDR3, the DNA is TGTGCCACCGGGACAGGGCGGGGCTACACCTTC. Amino acid sequence: CATGTGRGYTF.

The rearrangement joins TRBV24-1 to TRBJ2-3; tentative D call: TRBD1 (7 bases). Looked up from germline, CDR1 is KGHDR and CDR2 is SFDVKD. Trimming took off 6 bases at V and 1 base at J, with 10 bases between the two ends. The CDR3 runs to 14 residues. CDR3 nucleotides: TGTGCCACCAGTTTCAGGGGGGGCACAGATACGCAGTATTTT. Amino acid sequence: CATSFRGGTDTQYF.

V and J are TRBV28 and TRBJ1-1, with D uncertain. V was pared by 3 bases and J by 6 bases, with 5 bases between. Looked up from germline, CDR1 is MDHEN and CDR2 is SYDVKM. This CDR3 region has 11 residues. CDR3 bases: TGTGCCAGCAGTTTTTCTTCTGAAGCTTTCTTT. Translation: CASSFSSEAFF.